Presented here are 18 T cell receptor beta chains from one specimen sequenced in a study of vaccination and CD4 T cells after COVID-19. Treatment meaning: roughly ten-day PBMC culture with coronavirus spike peptide pools or control peptides (ViraFEST assay). CD4+ T cells that had been cultured provided DNA sequenced with the Oncomine TCR Beta short-read assay. TCRdb reprocessed the PCR reads via MiXCR and lists one record per CDR3 protein. This table has about 19,000 distinct CDR3 sequences, over 40% appearing once. Their antigens are not known. The material sequenced was CD4+ T cells from blood, cultured in vitro, taken after SARS-CoV-2 vaccination. These receptors came from a human donor who had recovered from COVID-19.

This chain links TRBV10-3 with TRBJ2-5, with unresolved D. Germline V CDR1 and CDR2: ENHRY, SYGVKD. Between the trimmed V and J ends, which lost 0 bases and 4 bases, there was a span of 12 bases. The CDR3 covers 15 residues. CDR3 region: CAISESGQAAETQYF. CDR3 DNA sequence: TGTGCCATCAGTGAGTCAGGCCAGGCCGCAGAGACCCAGTACTTC.

This sequence joins TRBV20-1 and TRBJ1-5, with TRBD1 as a possible D gene (6 bases). Trimming left V 3 bases short and J 5 bases short, with 8 bases between. This CDR3 comprises 12 residues. Germline assignment: CDR1 DFQATT and CDR2 SNEGSKA (reference sequence). The CDR3 DNA sequence: TGCAGTGCTAGCAGGACAGATCAGCCCCAGCATTTT. As protein: CSASRTDQPQHF.

CDR3 residues: CASSGDRFLQPQHF. The CDR3 bases are TGTGCCAGTAGTGGAGACAGGTTTTTACAGCCCCAGCATTTT. The chain combines TRBV19 with TRBJ1-5; TRBD1 is a possible D gene (6 bases). CDR3 length equals 14 residues. Germline-derived CDR1 and CDR2 are LNHDA and SQIVND (reference sequence). The V and J ends lost 5 bases and 7 bases respectively, with 15 bases between them.

This clonotype was counted between two and nine times. The chain is built from TRBV7-2 and TRBJ1-5, with D perhaps matching TRBD1 (5 bases). CDR3 size: 16 residues. The V gene's germline CDR1 is SGHTA and CDR2 FQGNSA. The ends were cut back, 6 bases at V and 5 bases at J, with 20 bases in the middle. The CDR3 protein is CASSPQVGRGDQPQHF. CDR3 DNA: TGTGCCAGCAGTCCGCAGGTAGGGCGGGGGGATCAGCCCCAGCATTTT.

To note about this clonotype: At one of its ends the junction is not consistent with the germline gene, which may arise from a read error. The chain joins TRBV30 to TRBJ1-2; D uncertain. The germline V gene encodes CDR1 GTSNPN and CDR2 SVGIG (reference sequence). The CDR3 runs 11 residues. In DNA, the CDR3 is TGTGCCGGGAGTCGAGAACCTGGCTACACCTTC. It translates to CAGSREPGYTF.

This clonotype appeared a few times. The chain links TRBV20-1 to TRBJ1-1; 9 bases fit TRBD1. The germline gives CDR1 DFQATT, CDR2 SNEGSKA (reference sequence). CDR3 length equals 13 residues. V gave up 5 bases and J gave up 7 bases; unmatched junction bases: 8. The CDR3 bases are TGCAGTGCTCGACAGGGGGGAAATTTTGAAGCTTTCTTT. This sequence encodes CSARQGGNFEAFF.

V is TRBV20-1 and J is TRBJ1-1; TRBD1 might be the D (5 bases). The CDR3 loop spans 16 amino acids. The germline CDR1 and CDR2 sequences are DFQATT and SNEGSKA (reference sequence). V was shortened by 6 bases and J by 1 base, with 21 bases between the two germline ends. The DNA for the CDR3 is TGCAGTGCCACCCGGGACGGCTCCGAACCGAACACTGAAGCTTTCTTT. Its translation: CSATRDGSEPNTEAFF.

The chain couples TRBV27 to TRBJ2-5; D call uncertain. CDR3 length equals 13 residues. The germline V gene encodes CDR1 MNHEY and CDR2 SMNVEV (reference sequence). Trimming pared 2 bases from V and 0 bases from J, leaving 4 bases between. This chain's CDR3 is CASSLRYQETQYF. CDR3 bases: TGTGCCAGCAGTTTAAGGTACCAAGAGACCCAGTACTTC.

The chain carries TRBV7-7 and TRBJ1-1; no clear D. The V end lost 4 bases, the J end lost 1 base, and 13 bases lay between the germline ends. CDR3 length: 15 amino acids. In germline, CDR1 is SSHAT, CDR2 FNYEAQ (reference sequence). CDR3 amino acids: CASSYFPVGNTEAFF. CDR3 bases: TGTGCCAGCAGCTATTTCCCAGTAGGGAACACTGAAGCTTTCTTT. Drawing the rest from reference TRBV7-7 and TRBJ1-1, the complete variable domain is GAGVSQSPRYKVTKRGQDVTLRCDPISSHATLYWYQQALGQGPEFLTYFNYEAQPDKSGLPSDRFSAERPEGSISTLTIQRTEQRDSAMYRCASSYFPVGNTEAFFGQGTRLTVV.

This clonotype was detected a few times. The chain links TRBV24-1 to TRBJ1-5; the match to TRBD1 covers 12 bases. This CDR3 has 16 residues. Germline V gene data show CDR1 as KGHDR and CDR2 as SFDVKD. Trimming took 4 bases from V and 7 from J; bases not matched to a gene: 7. CDR3 coding DNA: TGTGCCACCAGTGACGGGACAGGGGGCGCAGGGCAGCCCCAGCATTTT. Its protein is CATSDGTGGAGQPQHF.

The chain combines TRBV12-3 or TRBV12-4 with TRBJ2-5; 10 bases fit TRBD1. The CDR3 length is 15 residues. With 6 bases clipped from V and 9 bases from J, the junction kept 13 bases outside the gene matches. The CDR3 region is CASSPVTGTGESQYF. The CDR3 DNA sequence: TGTGCCAGCAGCCCAGTTACCGGGACAGGGGAGTCCCAGTACTTC.

The chain links TRBV20-1 to TRBJ2-3; 14 bases map to TRBD2. This CDR3 is 16 amino acids long. Germline V gives CDR1 DFQATT, CDR2 SNEGSKA (reference sequence). Trimming removed 5 bases from V and 1 base from J; junction bases left unmatched: 5. Here the CDR3 DNA reads TGCAGTGCTGGAGGGACTAGCGGGGGACGCACAGATACGCAGTATTTT. This sequence encodes CSAGGTSGGRTDTQYF.

The CDR3 is CASRRANRDSFF. The CDR3 region has the DNA TGTGCCAGCAGGAGAGCCAACAGGGATAGCTTCTTC. The V call is TRBV6-1, the J call TRBJ2-1; D may be TRBD1 (6 bases). CDR3 length: 12 residues. The V end was cut by 6 bases, the J end by 16 bases, with 19 bases between. Germline loops: CDR1 MNHNS, CDR2 SASEGT.

This clonotype was seen a few times. The chain joins TRBV7-2 to TRBJ1-1, with D maybe TRBD1 (5 bases). The V and J ends lost 9 bases and 0 bases respectively, with 11 bases between them. CDR1 and CDR2 (germline): SGHTA, FQGNSA. The CDR3 is 13 amino acids. CDR3 nucleotides: TGTGCCAGTTGTGACAGTCTGAACACTGAAGCTTTCTTT. Translated: CASCDSLNTEAFF.

The V call is TRBV5-1, the J call TRBJ1-1; D not resolved. The CDR3 contains 14 residues. Trimming left V 0 bases short and J 2 bases short, with 8 bases between. Per germline, CDR1 SGHRS and CDR2 YFSETQ. The CDR3 region is CASSLDSANTEAFF. In DNA, the CDR3 is TGCGCCAGCAGCTTGGATTCAGCTAACACTGAAGCTTTCTTT.

This clonotype was observed a few times. V and J are TRBV19 and TRBJ2-3, with TRBD2 as a possible D gene (6 bases). This CDR3 has 16 amino acids. Germline-derived CDR1 and CDR2 are LNHDA and SQIVND (reference sequence). The V end lost 5 bases, the J end lost 1 base, and 16 bases lay between the germline ends. The CDR3 coding sequence is TGTGCCAGTAGTGGGGGACTGGACTCCGGCACAGATACGCAGTATTTT. Translated, it gives CASSGGLDSGTDTQYF.

The gene calls are TRBV12-3 or TRBV12-4 and TRBJ2-5, with a tentative D call TRBD1 (6 bases). V dropped 5 bases and J dropped 4 bases, with 11 bases sitting between them. The CDR3 has 13 residues. The DNA for the CDR3 is TGTGCCAGCAGTCCGGGACATGGAGAGACCCAGTACTTC. This codes for CASSPGHGETQYF.

V is TRBV6-1 and J is TRBJ1-5, with D possibly matching TRBD1 (6 bases). Per germline, CDR1 MNHNS and CDR2 SASEGT. This CDR3 region has 17 residues. Trimming stripped 4 bases from V and 8 bases from J, with 24 bases between. As DNA, the CDR3 is TGTGCCAGCAGTGTTGGGACCCGGGACAATTGGGGGAAGCCCCAGCATTTT. Amino acid sequence: CASSVGTRDNWGKPQHF.